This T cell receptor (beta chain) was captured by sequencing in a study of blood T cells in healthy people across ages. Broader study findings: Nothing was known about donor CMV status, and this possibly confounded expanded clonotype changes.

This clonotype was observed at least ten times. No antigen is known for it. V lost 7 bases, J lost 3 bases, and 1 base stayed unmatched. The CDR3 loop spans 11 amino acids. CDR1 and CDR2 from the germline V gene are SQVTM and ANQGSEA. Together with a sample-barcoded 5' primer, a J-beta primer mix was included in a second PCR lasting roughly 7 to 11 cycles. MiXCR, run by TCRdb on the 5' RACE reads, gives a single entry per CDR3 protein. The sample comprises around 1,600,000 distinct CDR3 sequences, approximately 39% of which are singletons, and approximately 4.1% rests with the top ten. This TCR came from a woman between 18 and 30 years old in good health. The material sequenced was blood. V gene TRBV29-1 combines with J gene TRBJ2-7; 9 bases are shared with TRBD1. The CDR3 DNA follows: TGCAGCGCGGACAGGGGCTACGAGCAGTACTTC. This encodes CSADRGYEQYF.